These 30 T cell receptor beta chains share one sample of origin, sequenced in a study of identifying expanded T cells in peripheral blood. TCRdb's table, derived via immunoSEQ multiplex PCR, lists solely in-frame clones and lacks some. The table shows about 89,000 clones, with about 86% occurring only once. Sequencing was carried out using blood. The source of these receptors is a person aged 18 to 75 in good health.

The chain has TRBV7-2 and TRBJ1-2; 10 nucleotides agree with TRBD1. V gave up 5 bases and J gave up 5 bases; unmatched junction bases: 5. The CDR3 totals 14 residues. From germline, CDR1 is SGHTA and CDR2 FQGNSA. CDR3 loop: CASSPGQGWYGYTF. The DNA of the CDR3 is TGTGCCAGCAGCCCGGGACAGGGGTGGTATGGCTACACCTTC.

J is TRBJ2-2 and V is TRBV7-9; D gene unclear. V lost 1 base to trimming and J lost 11 bases, with 14 bases between them. This CDR3 spans 14 amino acids. Germline CDR1 and CDR2: SEHNR and FQNEAQ (reference sequence). Here the CDR3 reads CASSLEQTFSELFF. The CDR3 DNA sequence: TGTGCCAGCAGCTTAGAACAGACCTTTTCCGAGCTGTTTTTT.

V and J are TRBV7-9 and TRBJ2-5; TRBD1 aligns across 7 bases. The CDR3 is made up of 15 amino acids. V shed 5 bases, J shed 2 bases, and the junction held 8 bases outside the gene matches. Germline CDR1 is SEHNR and CDR2 is FQNEAQ (reference sequence). The CDR3 coding sequence is TGTGCCAGCAGCCCGCTCGGGACAGAACAAGAGACCCAGTACTTC. This codes for CASSPLGTEQETQYF.

The table lists this clone with a few counts. This rearrangement joins TRBV27 to TRBJ2-1, with D perhaps TRBD1 (6 bases). Per germline, CDR1 MNHEY and CDR2 SMNVEV (reference sequence). This CDR3 contains 13 residues. Trimming shortened V by 4 bases and J by 7 bases, and 11 bases separated the two germline ends. In DNA form, the CDR3 reads TGTGCCAGCAGTTGGACAGAGGAAAATGAGCAGTTCTTC. This gives the protein CASSWTEENEQFF.

V gene TRBV5-5 combines with J gene TRBJ2-7; 7 bases map to TRBD1. The CDR3 consists of 13 residues. The J segment lost 0 bases and the V segment lost 6 bases, leaving 3 bases of the junction unmatched. Germline loops: CDR1 SGHKS, CDR2 YYEKEE (reference sequence). The CDR3 reads CASMDRSSYEQYF. The CDR3 nucleotides read TGTGCCAGCATGGACAGGAGCTCCTACGAGCAGTACTTC.

The chain combines TRBV7-9 with TRBJ2-1, with no clear D. Trimming removed 1 base from V and 6 bases from J, with 13 bases in between. The CDR3 is 15 amino acids. The germline gives CDR1 SEHNR, CDR2 FQNEAQ (reference sequence). The CDR3 DNA reads TGTGCCAGCAGCTTAGAAAGGATTTTCGGCAATGAGCAGTTCTTC. This encodes CASSLERIFGNEQFF.

The chain joins TRBV9 to TRBJ1-5; no clear D. Germline CDR1 is SGDLS and CDR2 is YYNGEE. Between the trimmed V and J ends, which lost 0 bases and 9 bases, there was a span of 22 bases. CDR3 length equals 17 residues. Here the CDR3 reads CASSVVRGRTEYRPQHF. In DNA, the CDR3 is TGTGCCAGCAGCGTAGTTCGAGGGAGGACTGAGTATAGGCCCCAGCATTTT. Drawing the rest from reference TRBV9 and TRBJ1-5, the complete variable domain is DSGVTQTPKHLITATGQRVTLRCSPRSGDLSVYWYQQSLDQGLQFLIQYYNGEERAKGNILERFSAQQFPDLHSELNLSSLELGDSALYFCASSVVRGRTEYRPQHFGDGTRLSIL.

The chain is built from TRBV5-1 and TRBJ1-2; D remains unclear. Per the germline V gene, CDR1 is SGHRS and CDR2 is YFSETQ. Deletions cut 5 bases from V and 6 bases from J, with 14 bases between. The CDR3 spans 13 residues. The CDR3 DNA follows: TGCGCCAGCAGACCTCGCGGGCAAAATGGCTACACCTTC. Residues: CASRPRGQNGYTF.

This clone was observed a handful of times. The CDR3 region is CATSRGPGGQSAEAFF. In DNA, the CDR3 is TGTGCCACCAGCAGAGGCCCCGGGGGACAATCCGCTGAAGCTTTCTTT. The rearrangement links TRBV15 to TRBJ1-1; a weak D match, TRBD1 (6 bases). The V gene's germline CDR1 is LNHNV and CDR2 YYDKDF (reference sequence). Trimming cost V 1 base and J 6 bases, with 18 bases left between them. This CDR3 comprises 16 residues. The variable domain in full, with the rest retrieved from reference TRBV15 and TRBJ1-1, is DAMVIQNPRYQVTQFGKPVTLSCSQTLNHNVMYWYQQKSSQAPKLLFHYYDKDFNNEADTPDNFQSRRPNTSFCFLDIRSPGLGDTAMYLCATSRGPGGQSAEAFFGQGTRLTVV.

The chain has TRBV5-4 and TRBJ2-6; D is ambiguous. The CDR3 is 15 residues long. Germline CDR1 SGHNT, CDR2 YYREEE (reference sequence). The V end was cut by 3 bases, the J end by 0 bases, with 7 bases between. The DNA of the CDR3 is TGTGCCAGCAGCTCCGTTCGCTCTGGGGCCAACGTCCTGACTTTC. Protein: CASSSVRSGANVLTF.

Only one count was recorded for this clone. V usage is TRBV25-1 and J usage is TRBJ2-2, with unresolved D. V was trimmed by 3 bases and J by 5 bases, leaving 10 bases between them. The CDR3 is made up of 14 amino acids. The germline CDR1 and CDR2 sequences are MGHDK and SYGVNS. In nucleotides, the CDR3 is TGTGCCAGCAGTGATGCAGGTGTGACCGGGGAGCTGTTTTTT. Protein product: CASSDAGVTGELFF.

The genes are TRBV28 and TRBJ1-1; possibly TRBD1 for D (6 bases). V was trimmed by 5 bases and J by 7 bases, leaving 11 bases between them. The CDR3 consists of 12 residues. Germline V gives CDR1 MDHEN, CDR2 SYDVKM. The CDR3 reads CASSRGWLEAFF. The CDR3 nucleotides read TGTGCCAGCAGTAGGGGGTGGCTTGAAGCTTTCTTT.

The gene calls are TRBV6-1 and TRBJ1-4; D may be TRBD1 (5 bases). Germline CDR1 MNHNS, CDR2 SASEGT. V was clipped by 4 bases and J by 8 bases, with 17 bases between them. CDR3 length equals 15 residues. CDR3 coding DNA: TGTGCCAGCAGTGGCGGCGTGGGGCCACGAGAAAAACTGTTTTTT. This translates into CASSGGVGPREKLFF.

V gene TRBV6-1 combines with J gene TRBJ1-5; perhaps TRBD1 as D (6 bases). CDR3 length: 14 amino acids. Trimming removed 6 bases from V and 7 bases from J, with 16 bases in between. Germline V gene sequence: CDR1 MNHNS, CDR2 SASEGT. The DNA for the CDR3 is TGTGCCAGCAGCCCCTACAGGGTCGGACAGCCCCAGCATTTT. Translation: CASSPYRVGQPQHF.

The rearrangement uses TRBV5-1 and TRBJ2-5; D possibly uses TRBD1 or TRBD2 (5 bases each). This CDR3 region has 14 residues. Trimming removed 0 bases from V and 5 bases from J, with 11 bases in between. CDR1 and CDR2 (germline): SGHRS, YFSETQ. CDR3 bases: TGCGCCAGCAGCTTGGCTAGGGGACGGGAGACCCAGTACTTC. Translation: CASSLARGRETQYF.

This rearrangement joins TRBV7-2 to TRBJ1-3; D remains ambiguous. V shed 5 bases and J shed 4 bases, with 9 bases lying between them. CDR3 size: 13 residues. Per the germline V gene, CDR1 is SGHTA and CDR2 is FQGNSA. DNA for the CDR3: TGTGCCAGCAGCCCAGCCAGAGGAAACACCATATATTTT. Its protein is CASSPARGNTIYF.

The gene calls are TRBV5-1 and TRBJ1-4; no definite D call. Trimming pared 1 base from V and 11 bases from J, leaving 18 bases between. The CDR3 has 15 amino acids. The germline CDR1 and CDR2 sequences are SGHRS and YFSETQ. In DNA, the CDR3 is TGCGCCAGCAGCTTGCGGGCAGGACTCGAACTTAAACTGTTTTTT. Its translation is CASSLRAGLELKLFF.

The gene calls are TRBV5-1 and TRBJ2-3; 8 bases are a match to TRBD1. Trimming removed 7 bases from V and 1 base from J; junction bases left unmatched: 11. This CDR3 comprises 16 residues. Looked up from germline, CDR1 is SGHRS and CDR2 is YFSETQ. In DNA, the CDR3 is TGCGCCAGCGCGGGGCAGGGGGCGCGAGGCACAGATACGCAGTATTTT. Its translation is CASAGQGARGTDTQYF. Full variable domain (rest looked up from reference TRBV5-1 and TRBJ2-3): KAGVTQTPRYLIKTRGQQVTLSCSPISGHRSVSWYQQTPGQGLQFLFEYFSETQRNKGNFPGRFSGRQFSNSRSEMNVSTLELGDSALYLCASAGQGARGTDTQYFGPGTRLTVL.

V is TRBV19 and J is TRBJ2-5; 12 nucleotides align to TRBD2. CDR3 length equals 15 residues. CDR1 is LNHDA, CDR2 SQIVND, per germline (reference sequence). The trim removed 3 bases at V and 4 bases at J, leaving 3 bases unmatched. CDR3 sequence (DNA): TGTGCCAGTAGTATCGGACTAGCGGGGACAGAGACCCAGTACTTC. The encoded protein is CASSIGLAGTETQYF. Looking up the rest from reference TRBV19 and TRBJ2-5 gives the full variable domain: DGGITQSPKYLFRKEGQNVTLSCEQNLNHDAMYWYRQDPGQGLRLIYYSQIVNDFQKGDIAEGYSVSREKKESFPLTVTSAQKNPTAFYLCASSIGLAGTETQYFGPGTRLLVL.

The rearrangement joins TRBV7-9 to TRBJ1-1; D is possibly TRBD1 (5 bases). CDR1 SEHNR and CDR2 FQNEAQ come from the germline V gene (reference sequence). The CDR3 loop spans 15 amino acids. V lost 6 bases and J 5 bases, leaving 19 bases between the germline ends. The CDR3 region is CASRNGDPRQTEAFF. DNA for the CDR3: TGTGCCAGCAGGAATGGGGACCCCCGTCAGACTGAAGCTTTCTTT.

V is TRBV5-1 and J is TRBJ1-1, with a weak D call TRBD1 (6 bases). The germline gives CDR1 SGHRS, CDR2 YFSETQ. This CDR3 has 16 residues. V shed 5 bases and J shed 1 base, with 18 bases lying between them. CDR3: CASSGPLSRGNTEAFF. CDR3 DNA: TGCGCCAGCAGTGGTCCTCTCTCCAGGGGGAACACTGAAGCTTTCTTT.

The J gene is TRBJ2-5, the V gene TRBV11-3; 9 nucleotides match TRBD1. CDR3 length: 14 residues. V lost 2 bases to trimming and J lost 4 bases; unmatched junction nucleotides: 2. Germline V CDR1 and CDR2: SGHNT, YENEEA. The chain's CDR3 is CASSLWGQGETQYF. CDR3 in DNA: TGTGCCAGCAGCTTATGGGGACAGGGAGAGACCCAGTACTTC.

The chain recombines TRBV5-1 with TRBJ1-6; weak D call: TRBD1 (5 bases). Germline V gene lookup returns CDR1 SGHRS and CDR2 YFSETQ. V was clipped by 10 bases and J by 4 bases, with 15 bases between them. This CDR3 is built from 14 residues. The CDR3 sequence is CASHRGEYNSPLHF. The DNA of the CDR3 is TGCGCCTCTCACCGGGGGGAATATAATTCACCCCTCCACTTT.

The V gene is TRBV6-1, the J gene TRBJ2-3, with TRBD1 as a possible D gene (7 bases). The ends were cut back, 4 bases at V and 0 bases at J, with 14 bases in the middle. The CDR3 has 16 residues. CDR1 MNHNS and CDR2 SASEGT come from the germline V gene. CDR3 sequence (DNA): TGTGCCAGCAGTGTCCAGGGGGGTTCTAGCACAGATACGCAGTATTTT. Amino acids: CASSVQGGSSTDTQYF.

This chain links TRBV25-1 with TRBJ1-2; no firm D call. The CDR3 contains 12 residues. V lost 0 bases and J lost 6, with 5 bases in between. In germline, CDR1 is MGHDK, CDR2 SYGVNS. The CDR3 region has the DNA TGTGCCAGCAGTGAATACAGGCATGGCTACACCTTC. Amino acids: CASSEYRHGYTF.

This chain uses TRBV7-8 with TRBJ1-1; D ambiguous. V lost 6 bases and J lost 3, with 14 bases in between. This CDR3 has 14 residues. The germline V gene encodes CDR1 SGHVS and CDR2 FQNEAQ. The CDR3, as DNA: TGTGCCAGCAGTTTCAGGCTTAGGGACACTGAAGCTTTCTTT. Translating gives CASSFRLRDTEAFF.

The gene calls are TRBV30 and TRBJ2-3; D is unclear. The CDR3 covers 13 residues. Germline CDR1 and CDR2: GTSNPN and SVGIG (reference sequence). V lost 0 bases and J 2 bases, leaving 6 bases between the germline ends. The CDR3 DNA reads TGTGCCTGGAGTGTAACGGACACAGATACGCAGTATTTT. Its protein is CAWSVTDTDTQYF.

CDR3 nucleotides: TGTGCCAGCAGTTTTGGAATGACAGGCCTTAGGATGGCCCAGCATTTT. It is translated as CASSFGMTGLRMAQHF. The chain is built from TRBV6-5 and TRBJ1-5; D is perhaps TRBD1 (6 bases). Germline CDR1 reads MNHEY; CDR2 reads SVGAGI. The CDR3 has 16 residues. The V end was cut by 4 bases, the J end by 11 bases, with 24 bases between.

The V and J genes are TRBV6-5 and TRBJ1-4, with D tentatively TRBD1 (6 bases). There are 15 residues in the CDR3. V lost 4 bases and J 10 bases, leaving 19 bases between the germline ends. CDR1 and CDR2 from the germline V gene are MNHEY and SVGAGI. The CDR3 DNA reads TGTGCCAGCAGTTCCAGGGGCAGCAAACAGGGAAAACTGTTTTTT. Protein product: CASSSRGSKQGKLFF.

The genes are TRBV5-6 and TRBJ2-3; D is ambiguous. Germline-derived CDR1 and CDR2 are SGHDT and YYEEEE. CDR3 size: 13 residues. The germline V and J ends were trimmed by 5 bases and 4 bases, with 11 bases remaining between them. The CDR3 DNA reads TGTGCCAGCAGTGAGGTTAATGCAGATACGCAGTATTTT. Protein product: CASSEVNADTQYF. Full variable domain (outside the CDR3, taken from reference TRBV5-6 and TRBJ2-3): DAGVTQSPTHLIKTRGQQVTLRCSPKSGHDTVSWYQQALGQGPQFIFQYYEEEERQRGNFPDRFSGHQFPNYSSELNVNALLLGDSALYLCASSEVNADTQYFGPGTRLTVL.